These 13 T cell receptor beta chains were sequenced from one sample in a study of identical twins. TCRdb reanalysed the 5' RACE reads using MiXCR and keeps one entry per CDR3 protein. The sample lists 200,000 to 250,000 distinct CDR3 sequences; roughly a tenth were seen once. The sequenced material came from memory T cells sorted from blood. These receptors all stem from a man over 45 in good health.

This clonotype was counted many times. V usage is TRBV5-1 and J usage is TRBJ2-1; maybe TRBD1 (7 bases). From germline, CDR1 is SGHRS and CDR2 YFSETQ. CDR3 length equals 14 residues. V dropped 5 bases and J dropped 7 bases, with 16 bases sitting between them. This CDR3 is CASRPEGARNEQFF. CDR3 DNA sequence: TGCGCCAGCAGACCGGAGGGGGCGAGGAATGAGCAGTTCTTC. The complete variable domain, with remaining parts taken from reference TRBV5-1 and TRBJ2-1, reads KAGVTQTPRYLIKTRGQQVTLSCSPISGHRSVSWYQQTPGQGLQFLFEYFSETQRNKGNFPGRFSGRQFSNSRSEMNVSTLELGDSALYLCASRPEGARNEQFFGPGTRLTVL.

This clonotype was counted ten times or more. The gene calls are TRBV7-2 and TRBJ2-5; 7 positions match TRBD1. V was clipped by 2 bases and J by 4 bases; unmatched bases: 10. The CDR3 has 16 residues. Looked up from germline, CDR1 is SGHTA and CDR2 is FQGNSA. The CDR3 protein is CASSLQAGNRGETQYF. Written as DNA, the CDR3 is TGTGCCAGCAGCTTACAGGCGGGCAACAGGGGAGAGACCCAGTACTTC.

This clonotype showed up just a few times. J is TRBJ2-6 and V is TRBV28, with D possibly called TRBD1 or TRBD2 (5 bases each). The V gene's germline CDR1 is MDHEN and CDR2 SYDVKM. The CDR3 has 15 residues. Trimming shortened V by 4 bases and J by 0 bases, and 7 bases separated the two germline ends. CDR3 in amino acids: CASSWGTSGANVLTF. CDR3 DNA: TGTGCCAGCAGTTGGGGGACCTCTGGGGCCAACGTCCTGACTTTC.

This clonotype occurred many times. The chain links TRBV7-9 to TRBJ2-3; D is possibly TRBD1 (7 bases). Germline V gene lookup returns CDR1 SEHNR and CDR2 FQNEAQ (reference sequence). This CDR3 comprises 17 residues. V was cut by 7 bases and J by 3 bases, with 23 bases left in between. Here the CDR3 reads CASKQDRVWEVTDTQYF. The CDR3 nucleotides are TGTGCCAGCAAACAAGACAGGGTATGGGAGGTGACAGATACGCAGTATTTT. Full variable domain (missing parts from reference TRBV7-9 and TRBJ2-3): DTGVSQNPRHKITKRGQNVTFRCDPISEHNRLYWYRQTLGQGPEFLTYFQNEAQLEKSRLLSDRFSAERPKGSFSTLEIQRTEQGDSAMYLCASKQDRVWEVTDTQYFGPGTRLTVL.

The chain has TRBV6-5 and TRBJ2-5; 8 bases are shared with TRBD2. Germline loops: CDR1 MNHEY, CDR2 SVGAGI. With V trimmed by 1 base and J by 2 bases, 6 bases remained unmatched. This CDR3 is built from 16 residues. The DNA of the CDR3 is TGTGCCAGCAGTTACTTCGGGGGGGTAGGGCAAGAGACCCAGTACTTC. This codes for CASSYFGGVGQETQYF.

This clonotype was found many times. The V call is TRBV10-2, the J call TRBJ2-2; 7 positions match TRBD1. Germline trimming cut 2 bases from V and 7 bases from J; bases unmatched to any gene: 4. Germline loops: CDR1 WSHSY, CDR2 SAAADI. The CDR3 runs 14 residues. Here the CDR3 DNA reads TGCGCCAGCAGTGAGAGGGGGCGCAACGGGGAGCTGTTTTTT. It codes for CASSERGRNGELFF.

This sequence joins TRBV7-2 and TRBJ2-5; TRBD1 is a possible D gene (5 bases). Germline V lookup: CDR1 SGHTA, CDR2 FQGNSA. The germline V and J ends were trimmed by 1 base and 7 bases, with 16 bases remaining between them. The CDR3 has 15 residues. CDR3 residues: CASSLGQGPMWTQYF. The CDR3 DNA is TGTGCCAGCAGCTTAGGGCAGGGCCCGATGTGGACCCAGTACTTC.

This clonotype was counted many times. A junction end diverges from the germline sequence, so it may reflect a read error. V usage is TRBV18 and J usage is TRBJ2-1; TRBD2 matches 7 bases. The CDR3 length is 18 residues. Germline V CDR1 and CDR2: KGHSH, LQKENI. CDR3 sequence: CASSPLGRTRLSDNEQFF. CDR3 bases: TGTGCCAGCTCACCACTAGGACGGACTAGGCTCTCCGACAATGAGCAGTTCTTC.

The rearrangement links TRBV20-1 to TRBJ1-4; no definite D call. Trimming removed 6 bases at V and 6 bases at J, with 20 bases between. This CDR3 has 15 residues. Germline loops: CDR1 DFQATT, CDR2 SNEGSKA (reference sequence). DNA of the CDR3: TGCAGTGCCACAACCCTGGGATTTAGGGATGAAAAACTGTTTTTT. Its protein is CSATTLGFRDEKLFF.

This clonotype has a handful of counts. The chain carries TRBV5-5 and TRBJ2-1, with 12 positions matching TRBD2. The CDR3 contains 18 residues. The germline V gene encodes CDR1 SGHKS and CDR2 YYEKEE (reference sequence). V was clipped by 1 base and J by 0 bases; unmatched bases: 5. CDR3 in DNA: TGTGCCAGCAGCTTGTTGCCTAGCGGGAGGGCCTCCTACAATGAGCAGTTCTTC. This sequence encodes CASSLLPSGRASYNEQFF. The full variable domain, completed using reference TRBV5-5 and TRBJ2-1, is DAGVTQSPTHLIKTRGQQVTLRCSPISGHKSVSWYQQVLGQGPQFIFQYYEKEERGRGNFPDRFSARQFPNYSSELNVNALLLGDSALYLCASSLLPSGRASYNEQFFGPGTRLTVL.

The CDR3 nucleotides are TGTGCCAGCAGCCCCGGGGGGATAGCCAAAAACATTCAGTACTTC. It yields the protein CASSPGGIAKNIQYF. The chain recombines TRBV7-9 with TRBJ2-4; TRBD2 agrees at 7 bases. The junction had 4 bases not matched to a gene; V was cut back by 5 bases and J by 0 bases. This CDR3 spans 15 amino acids. CDR1 is SEHNR, CDR2 FQNEAQ, per germline (reference sequence). Full variable domain (remainder filled in from reference TRBV7-9 and TRBJ2-4): DTGVSQNPRHKITKRGQNVTFRCDPISEHNRLYWYRQTLGQGPEFLTYFQNEAQLEKSRLLSDRFSAERPKGSFSTLEIQRTEQGDSAMYLCASSPGGIAKNIQYFGAGTRLSVL.

This chain connects TRBV6-2 or TRBV6-3 to TRBJ1-2, with D tentatively TRBD1 (5 bases). The germline V and J ends were trimmed by 7 bases and 6 bases, with 24 bases remaining between them. Germline CDR1 reads MNHEY; CDR2 reads SVGEGT. This CDR3 is built from 16 residues. In nucleotides, the CDR3 is TGTGCCAGCACTCCCCATTTGTGGGGGGAGTTGCATGGCTACACCTTC. This gives the protein CASTPHLWGELHGYTF.

As regards this clonotype: The CDR3 does not end in the conserved phenylalanine or tryptophan, so this is likely a read error. The chain joins TRBV6-2 or TRBV6-3 to TRBJ1-2; D gene uncertain. Germline values: CDR1 MNHEY, CDR2 SVGEGT. The CDR3 is 17 residues long. V was trimmed by 5 bases and J by 3 bases, leaving 22 bases between them. CDR3 sequence: CASSPSPGSSFDYGYTY. CDR3 bases: TGTGCCAGCAGTCCATCCCCCGGCAGCTCCTTTGACTATGGCTACACCTAC.